This T cell receptor (beta chain) appears in the sequencing data of a study of T-cell memory formation after mild COVID-19. Study details: TCR clusters were mostly donor specific.

UMIs and sample barcodes were carried by the TCR alpha and TCR beta cDNA libraries that 5'RACE produced using constant-segment primers. MiXCR, applied by TCRdb to the 5' RACE reads, yields one record per CDR3 protein. This table holds 100,000 to 150,000 distinct CDR3 sequences, 5% to 6.5% found once. This clonotype was seen repeatedly, ten times or more. As yet, its antigen is unknown. The CDR3 length is 14 residues. V dropped 4 bases and J dropped 5; count of bases not matched to a gene: 6. Germline CDR1 and CDR2: SGHRS and YFSETQ. Whole-study findings and limits: Memory sampled before infection contained some responding clones, suggesting cross-reactive memory joined. Contracting CD4+ clones sat mainly in CM and EM; CD8+ in EMRA.

The source material was PBMCs or a T cell subset sorted from them (not recorded which). V gene TRBV5-1 combines with J gene TRBJ2-1, with 7 bases matching TRBD2. This clonotype was obtained from an adult woman who had mild COVID-19 (a few samples of this study predate the infection). Cell type and time point are not known. As DNA, the CDR3 is TGCGCCAGCAGCGTTGGACTAGAGCACAATGAGCAGTTCTTC. Protein sequence: CASSVGLEHNEQFF.